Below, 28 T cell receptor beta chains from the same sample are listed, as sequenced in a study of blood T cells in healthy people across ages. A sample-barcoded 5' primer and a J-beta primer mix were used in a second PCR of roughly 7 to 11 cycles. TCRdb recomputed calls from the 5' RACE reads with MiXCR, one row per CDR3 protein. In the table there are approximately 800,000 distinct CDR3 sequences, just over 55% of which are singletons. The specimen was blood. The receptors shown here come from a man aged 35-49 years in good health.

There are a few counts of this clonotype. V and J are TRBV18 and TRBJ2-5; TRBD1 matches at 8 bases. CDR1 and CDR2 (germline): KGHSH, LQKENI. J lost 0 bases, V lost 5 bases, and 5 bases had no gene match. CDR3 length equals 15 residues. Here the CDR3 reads CASSTRQGNQETQYF. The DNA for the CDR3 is TGTGCCAGCTCAACTAGACAGGGGAACCAAGAGACCCAGTACTTC.

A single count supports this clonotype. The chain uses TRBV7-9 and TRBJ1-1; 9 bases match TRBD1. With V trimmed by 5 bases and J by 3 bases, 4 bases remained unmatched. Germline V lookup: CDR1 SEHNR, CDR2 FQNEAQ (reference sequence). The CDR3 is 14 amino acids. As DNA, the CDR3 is TGTGCCAGCAGCCGACGGACAGGGGACACTGAAGCTTTCTTT. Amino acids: CASSRRTGDTEAFF. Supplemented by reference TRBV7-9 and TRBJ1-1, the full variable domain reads DTGVSQNPRHKITKRGQNVTFRCDPISEHNRLYWYRQTLGQGPEFLTYFQNEAQLEKSRLLSDRFSAERPKGSFSTLEIQRTEQGDSAMYLCASSRRTGDTEAFFGQGTRLTVV.

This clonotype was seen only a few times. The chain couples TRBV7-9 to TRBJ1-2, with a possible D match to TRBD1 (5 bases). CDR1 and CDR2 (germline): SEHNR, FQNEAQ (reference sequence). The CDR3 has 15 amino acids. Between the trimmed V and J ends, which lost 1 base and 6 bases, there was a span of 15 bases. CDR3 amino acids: CASSLGGDGLDGYTF. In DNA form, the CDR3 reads TGTGCCAGCAGCTTAGGAGGGGATGGGTTGGATGGCTACACCTTC.

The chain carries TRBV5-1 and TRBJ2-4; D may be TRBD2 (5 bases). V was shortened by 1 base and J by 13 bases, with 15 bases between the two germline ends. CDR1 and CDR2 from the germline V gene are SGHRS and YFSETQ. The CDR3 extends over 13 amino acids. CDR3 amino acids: CASSLPSGDEQYF. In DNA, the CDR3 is TGCGCCAGCAGCTTGCCCTCCGGGGATGAGCAGTACTTC.

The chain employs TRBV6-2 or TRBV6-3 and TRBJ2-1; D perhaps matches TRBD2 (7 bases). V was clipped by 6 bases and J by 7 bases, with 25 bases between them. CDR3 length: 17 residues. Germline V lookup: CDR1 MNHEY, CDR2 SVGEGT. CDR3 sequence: CASSSSPRGRVRNEQFF. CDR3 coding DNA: TGTGCCAGCAGCTCCTCTCCAAGGGGGAGGGTCAGGAATGAGCAGTTCTTC.

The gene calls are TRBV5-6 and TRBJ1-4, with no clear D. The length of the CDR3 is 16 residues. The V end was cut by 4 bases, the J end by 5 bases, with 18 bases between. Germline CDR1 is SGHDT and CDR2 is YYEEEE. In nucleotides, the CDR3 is TGTGCCAGCAGCGCCCTGGAACGCCGCCCAAATGAAAAACTGTTTTTT. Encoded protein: CASSALERRPNEKLFF.

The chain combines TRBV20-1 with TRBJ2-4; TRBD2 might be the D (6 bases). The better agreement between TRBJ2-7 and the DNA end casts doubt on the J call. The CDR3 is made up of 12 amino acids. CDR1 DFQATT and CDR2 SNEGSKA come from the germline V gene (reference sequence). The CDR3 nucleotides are TGCAGTGCTCTGGAGGGGACCTACGAGCAGTACTTC. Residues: CSALEGTYEQYF.

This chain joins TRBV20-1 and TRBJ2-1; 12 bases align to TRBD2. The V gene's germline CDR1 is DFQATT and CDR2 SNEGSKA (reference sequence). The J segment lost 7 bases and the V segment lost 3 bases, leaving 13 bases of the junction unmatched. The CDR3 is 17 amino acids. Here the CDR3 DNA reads TGCAGTGCTAGTTCGGTCACTAGCGGGGGGAATCGGAATGAGCAGTTCTTC. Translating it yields CSASSVTSGGNRNEQFF.

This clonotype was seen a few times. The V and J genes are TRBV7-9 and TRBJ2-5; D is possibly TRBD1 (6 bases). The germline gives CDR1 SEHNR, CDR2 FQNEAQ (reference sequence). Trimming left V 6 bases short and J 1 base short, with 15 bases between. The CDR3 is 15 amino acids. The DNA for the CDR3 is TGTGCCAGCAGGATCGTGAGGACAGCCCAAGAGACCCAGTACTTC. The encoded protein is CASRIVRTAQETQYF.

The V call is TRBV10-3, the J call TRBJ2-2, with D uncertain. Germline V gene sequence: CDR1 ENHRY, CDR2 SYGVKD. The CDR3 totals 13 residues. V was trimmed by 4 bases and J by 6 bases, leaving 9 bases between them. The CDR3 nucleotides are TGTGCCATCAGTGTAGGAGCCCCCGGGGAGCTGTTTTTT. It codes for CAISVGAPGELFF.

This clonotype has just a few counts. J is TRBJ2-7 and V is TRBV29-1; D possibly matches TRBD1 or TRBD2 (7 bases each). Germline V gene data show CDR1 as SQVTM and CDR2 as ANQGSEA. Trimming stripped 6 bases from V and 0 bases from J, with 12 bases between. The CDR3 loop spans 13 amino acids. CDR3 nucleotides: TGCAGCGTAGCCAGGGGGGGCTCCTACGAGCAGTACTTC. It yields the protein CSVARGGSYEQYF.

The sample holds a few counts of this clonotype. CDR3 amino acids: CSARETGGYQPQHF. The CDR3 nucleotides read TGCAGTGCTAGAGAGACAGGGGGGTATCAGCCCCAGCATTTT. The chain has TRBV20-1 and TRBJ1-5; 9 bases line up with TRBD1. V lost 0 bases to trimming and J lost 5 bases; unmatched junction nucleotides: 2. Germline values: CDR1 DFQATT, CDR2 SNEGSKA (reference sequence). The CDR3 has 14 amino acids.

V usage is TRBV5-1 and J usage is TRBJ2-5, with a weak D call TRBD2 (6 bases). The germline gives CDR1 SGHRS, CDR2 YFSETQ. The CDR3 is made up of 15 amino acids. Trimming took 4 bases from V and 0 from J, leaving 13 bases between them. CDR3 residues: CASSTAGTYQETQYF. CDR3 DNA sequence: TGCGCCAGCAGCACAGCTGGGACTTACCAAGAGACCCAGTACTTC.

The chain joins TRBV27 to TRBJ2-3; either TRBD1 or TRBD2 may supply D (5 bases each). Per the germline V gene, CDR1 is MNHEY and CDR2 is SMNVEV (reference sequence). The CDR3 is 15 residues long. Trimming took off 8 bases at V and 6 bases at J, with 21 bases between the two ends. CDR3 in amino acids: CASWQGPASRDTQYF. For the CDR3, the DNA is TGTGCCAGCTGGCAGGGACCGGCGTCTCGGGATACGCAGTATTTT.

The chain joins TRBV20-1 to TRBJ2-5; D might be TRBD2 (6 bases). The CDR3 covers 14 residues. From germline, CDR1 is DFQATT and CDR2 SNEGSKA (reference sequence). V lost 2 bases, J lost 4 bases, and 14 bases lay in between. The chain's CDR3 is CSARPPAGSETQYF. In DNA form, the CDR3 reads TGCAGTGCTAGACCCCCGGCGGGATCAGAGACCCAGTACTTC.

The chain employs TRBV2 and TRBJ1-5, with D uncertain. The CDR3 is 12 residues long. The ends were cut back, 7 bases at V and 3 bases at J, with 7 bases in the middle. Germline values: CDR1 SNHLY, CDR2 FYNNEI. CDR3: CASTRDNQPQHF. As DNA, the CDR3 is TGTGCCAGCACGCGGGACAATCAGCCCCAGCATTTT.

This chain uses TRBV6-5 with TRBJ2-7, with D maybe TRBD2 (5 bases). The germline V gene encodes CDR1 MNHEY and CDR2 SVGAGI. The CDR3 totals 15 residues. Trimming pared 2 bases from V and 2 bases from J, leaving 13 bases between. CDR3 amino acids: CASSYASDGTYEQYF. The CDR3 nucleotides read TGTGCCAGCAGTTACGCTTCGGACGGGACCTACGAGCAGTACTTC.

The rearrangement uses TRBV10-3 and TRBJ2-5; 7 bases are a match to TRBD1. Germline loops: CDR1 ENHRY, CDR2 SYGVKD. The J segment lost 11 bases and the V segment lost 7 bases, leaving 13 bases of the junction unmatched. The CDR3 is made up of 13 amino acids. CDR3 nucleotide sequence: TGTGCCATCACGGGACAGACTTACGGGGAGCAGTACTTC. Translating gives CAITGQTYGEQYF.

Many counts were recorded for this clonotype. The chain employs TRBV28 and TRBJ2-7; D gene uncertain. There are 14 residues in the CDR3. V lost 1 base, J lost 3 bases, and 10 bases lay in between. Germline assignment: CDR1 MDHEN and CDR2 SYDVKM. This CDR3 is CASSLLVSGYEQYF. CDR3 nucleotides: TGTGCCAGCAGTTTATTAGTGTCGGGCTACGAGCAGTACTTC.

The CDR3 DNA sequence: TGCAGTGTCCCGGATGGGACTAGACAATCCTACGAGCAGTACTTC. It translates to CSVPDGTRQSYEQYF. The V call is TRBV20-1, the J call TRBJ2-7, with 8 bases lining up with TRBD2. Per the germline V gene, CDR1 is DFQATT and CDR2 is SNEGSKA (reference sequence). The length of the CDR3 is 15 residues. The V gene end was trimmed by 7 bases and the J gene end by 1 base; junction bases not matched to a gene: 12.

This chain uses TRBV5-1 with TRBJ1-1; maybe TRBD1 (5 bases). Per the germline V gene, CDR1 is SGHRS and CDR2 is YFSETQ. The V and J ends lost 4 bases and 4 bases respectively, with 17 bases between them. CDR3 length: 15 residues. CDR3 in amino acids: CASSLREGLSTEAFF. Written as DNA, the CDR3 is TGCGCCAGCAGCCTCAGGGAGGGGTTGAGCACTGAAGCTTTCTTT.

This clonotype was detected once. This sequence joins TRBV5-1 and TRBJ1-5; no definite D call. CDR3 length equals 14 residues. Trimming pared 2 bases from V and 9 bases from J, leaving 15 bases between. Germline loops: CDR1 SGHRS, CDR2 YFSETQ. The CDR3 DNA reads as TGCGCCAGCAGCTTCGACGGGTCATCTCGGCCCCAGCATTTT. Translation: CASSFDGSSRPQHF.

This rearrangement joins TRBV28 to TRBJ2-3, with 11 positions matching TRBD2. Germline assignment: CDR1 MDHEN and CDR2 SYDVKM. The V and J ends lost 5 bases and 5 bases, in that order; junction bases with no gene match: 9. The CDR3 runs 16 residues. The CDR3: CASSRVAGTSGDTQYF. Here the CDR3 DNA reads TGTGCCAGCAGTCGGGTAGCCGGGACTAGCGGAGATACGCAGTATTTT. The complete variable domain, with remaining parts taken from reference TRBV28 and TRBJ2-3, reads DVKVTQSSRYLVKRTGEKVFLECVQDMDHENMFWYRQDPGLGLRLIYFSYDVKMKEKGDIPEGYSVSREKKERFSLILESASTNQTSMYLCASSRVAGTSGDTQYFGPGTRLTVL.

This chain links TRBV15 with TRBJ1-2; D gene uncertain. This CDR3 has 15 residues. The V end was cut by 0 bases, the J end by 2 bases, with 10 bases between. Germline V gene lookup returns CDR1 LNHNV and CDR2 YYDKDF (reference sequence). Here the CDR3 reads CATSRDRVANYGYTF. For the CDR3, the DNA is TGTGCCACCAGCAGAGATAGGGTGGCCAACTATGGCTACACCTTC.

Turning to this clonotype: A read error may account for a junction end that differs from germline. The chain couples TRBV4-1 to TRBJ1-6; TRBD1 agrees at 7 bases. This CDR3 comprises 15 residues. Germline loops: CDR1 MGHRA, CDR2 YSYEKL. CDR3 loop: CASGQGGTAGSPLHF. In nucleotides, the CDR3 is TGCGCCAGCGGCCAAGGCGGGACAGCGGGTTCACCCCTCCACTTT.

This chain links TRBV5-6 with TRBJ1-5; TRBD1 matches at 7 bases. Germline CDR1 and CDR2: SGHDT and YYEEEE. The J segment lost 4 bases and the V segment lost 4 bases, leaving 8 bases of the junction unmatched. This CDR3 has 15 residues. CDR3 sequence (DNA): TGTGCCAGCAGCCCCTGGACAGGAAAAAATCAGCCCCAGCATTTT. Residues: CASSPWTGKNQPQHF.

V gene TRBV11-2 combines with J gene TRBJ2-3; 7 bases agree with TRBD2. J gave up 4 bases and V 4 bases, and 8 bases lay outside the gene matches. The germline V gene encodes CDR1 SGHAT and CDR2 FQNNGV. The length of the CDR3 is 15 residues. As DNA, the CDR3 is TGTGCCAGCAGCTACCAGCGGGGTGGATCAGATACGCAGTATTTT. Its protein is CASSYQRGGSDTQYF.

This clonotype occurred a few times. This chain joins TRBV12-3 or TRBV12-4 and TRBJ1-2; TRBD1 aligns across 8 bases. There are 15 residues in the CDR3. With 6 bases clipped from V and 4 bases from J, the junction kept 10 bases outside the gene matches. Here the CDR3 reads CASSIDRGESYGYTF. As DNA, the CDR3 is TGTGCCAGCAGCATCGACAGGGGCGAAAGCTATGGCTACACCTTC.